The 21 T cell receptor beta chains below come from one sample, sequenced in a study of CD8+ T cells in alopecia areata. Reverse transcribed after extraction, RNA yielded cDNA as the sequencing template. Assay used: immunoSEQ multiplex PCR; TCRdb lists only in-frame clones, some missing. The sample includes more than 200,000 clones, 67% of them seen just once. The material was CD4+ T cells sorted from blood, obtained at week 0. The receptors derive from a human donor with alopecia areata.

The chain joins TRBV29-1 to TRBJ2-7; weak D call: TRBD1 (6 bases). Germline CDR1 reads SQVTM; CDR2 reads ANQGSEA. The CDR3 runs to 14 residues. Trimming took off 4 bases at V and 1 base at J, with 14 bases between the two ends. The CDR3 sequence is CSVVGTNPSYEQYF. CDR3 nucleotide sequence: TGCAGCGTTGTCGGGACAAATCCGTCCTACGAGCAGTACTTC.

The gene calls are TRBV27 and TRBJ1-6; D is ambiguous. This CDR3 is built from 14 residues. The V end was cut by 5 bases, the J end by 0 bases, with 5 bases between. Germline V lookup: CDR1 MNHEY, CDR2 SMNVEV (reference sequence). CDR3 nucleotide sequence: TGTGCCAGCAGTAAGGGCTCCTATAATTCACCCCTCCACTTT. Translated, it gives CASSKGSYNSPLHF.

This clone was detected only a few times. The J gene is TRBJ2-2, the V gene TRBV4-2; 9 bases map to TRBD1. The CDR3 is 20 residues long. CDR1 and CDR2 (germline): LGHNA, YNFKEQ. J lost 5 bases, V lost 0 bases, and 16 bases had no gene match. Here the CDR3 DNA reads TGTGCCAGCAGCCAAGATCAGGGGACAGGGATCGGCCAGCGGACCGGGGAGCTGTTTTTT. Protein sequence: CASSQDQGTGIGQRTGELFF.

This clone was counted once. The rearrangement joins TRBV12-5 to TRBJ1-2; 9 positions agree with TRBD1. The CDR3 has 16 amino acids. The ends lost 0 bases at V and 7 bases at J; junction bases unmatched: 9. From germline, CDR1 is LGHNT and CDR2 FRNRAP. The CDR3, as DNA: TGTGCTAGTGGTTTGGTATTGTTGGACAGGGGCGGTGGCTACACCTTC. It yields the protein CASGLVLLDRGGGYTF.

The chain recombines TRBV30 with TRBJ2-5, with TRBD1 identical over 8 bases. The J segment lost 1 base and the V segment lost 7 bases, leaving 11 bases of the junction unmatched. The CDR3 has 15 amino acids. CDR1 is GTSNPN, CDR2 SVGIG, per germline (reference sequence). The CDR3 DNA follows: TGTGCCTATCAAGACAGGGGAGAAGGCCAAGAGACCCAGTACTTC. Protein: CAYQDRGEGQETQYF.

There are a few counts of this clone. The chain couples TRBV2 to TRBJ2-2; 7 bases map to TRBD1. The CDR3 is 14 residues long. V lost 7 bases, J lost 6 bases, and 8 bases stayed unmatched. CDR1 is SNHLY, CDR2 FYNNEI, per germline. This CDR3 is CASTPQGVAGELFF. CDR3 DNA: TGTGCCAGCACCCCGCAGGGGGTGGCCGGGGAGCTGTTTTTT.

The V and J genes are TRBV7-2 and TRBJ1-2; D is unresolved. The ends were cut back, 6 bases at V and 7 bases at J, with 9 bases in the middle. The CDR3 extends over 11 amino acids. Germline CDR1 and CDR2: SGHTA and FQGNSA. The chain's CDR3 is CASSNEGGYTF. DNA for the CDR3: TGTGCCAGCAGTAACGAGGGTGGCTACACCTTC.

The sample holds a few counts of this clone. The V and J genes are TRBV5-1 and TRBJ2-7; D possibly uses TRBD1 or TRBD2 (6 bases each). Germline CDR1 SGHRS, CDR2 YFSETQ. This CDR3 spans 13 amino acids. V was shortened by 1 base and J by 6 bases, with 11 bases between the two germline ends. CDR3 in DNA: TGCGCCAGCAGCTTGTACGGGGGCCCCGAGCAGTACTTC. Residues: CASSLYGGPEQYF. Full variable domain (missing parts from reference TRBV5-1 and TRBJ2-7): KAGVTQTPRYLIKTRGQQVTLSCSPISGHRSVSWYQQTPGQGLQFLFEYFSETQRNKGNFPGRFSGRQFSNSRSEMNVSTLELGDSALYLCASSLYGGPEQYFGPGTRLTVT.

J is TRBJ2-5 and V is TRBV30, with D possibly matching TRBD2 (6 bases). Germline CDR1 and CDR2: GTSNPN and SVGIG (reference sequence). The CDR3 is 13 amino acids. Between the trimmed V and J ends, which lost 1 base and 7 bases, there was a span of 13 bases. CDR3 sequence: CAWSESGYGTQYF. The DNA for the CDR3 is TGTGCCTGGAGTGAAAGCGGGTACGGGACCCAGTACTTC.

The chain uses TRBV4-3 and TRBJ2-5; TRBD1 might be the D (5 bases). Trimming cost V 0 bases and J 4 bases, with 9 bases left between them. Germline V lookup: CDR1 LGHNA, CDR2 YSLEER. The CDR3 contains 14 residues. The CDR3 sequence: CASSQDTRVETQYF. The DNA for the CDR3 is TGCGCCAGCAGCCAAGATACCAGGGTAGAGACCCAGTACTTC.

This chain links TRBV9 with TRBJ2-7; 7 bases match TRBD2. Germline CDR1 and CDR2: SGDLS and YYNGEE. V was clipped by 2 bases and J by 2 bases; unmatched bases: 7. The CDR3 spans 15 residues. This CDR3 is CASSVGSSGAYEQYF. CDR3 nucleotides: TGTGCCAGCAGCGTGGGTTCTAGCGGCGCCTACGAGCAGTACTTC.

This clone was seen once. The chain combines TRBV27 with TRBJ2-7; D could derive from TRBD1 or TRBD2 (5 bases each). Germline V CDR1 and CDR2: MNHEY, SMNVEV (reference sequence). The CDR3 is 13 residues long. Trimming removed 8 bases at V and 2 bases at J, with 13 bases between. The CDR3 DNA sequence: TGTGCCAGCCGAGGGACCCGGACCTACGAGCAGTACTTC. Protein sequence: CASRGTRTYEQYF.

The chain uses TRBV30 and TRBJ1-5, with unresolved D. The CDR3 spans 13 residues. The ends were cut back, 4 bases at V and 7 bases at J, with 14 bases in the middle. Per the germline V gene, CDR1 is GTSNPN and CDR2 is SVGIG (reference sequence). The CDR3 reads CAWNIGLGQPQHF. As DNA, the CDR3 is TGTGCCTGGAATATTGGGTTAGGACAGCCCCAGCATTTT.

In this sample, this clone turned up a few times. This chain links TRBV13 with TRBJ1-5; 7 bases are a match to TRBD1. Per the germline V gene, CDR1 is PRHDT and CDR2 is FYEKMQ (reference sequence). The CDR3 covers 16 residues. The trim removed 5 bases at V and 2 bases at J, leaving 9 bases unmatched. The CDR3 sequence is CASSLNRGGGNQPQHF. The CDR3 nucleotides are TGTGCCAGCAGCCTGAACAGGGGCGGCGGCAATCAGCCCCAGCATTTT.

This clone appeared a few times. The chain recombines TRBV6-5 with TRBJ2-6, with unresolved D. V shed 5 bases and J shed 0 bases, with 5 bases lying between them. Germline values: CDR1 MNHEY, CDR2 SVGAGI. The CDR3 loop spans 14 amino acids. CDR3 sequence (DNA): TGTGCCAGCAGTCCGTTCTCTGGGGCCAACGTCCTGACTTTC. Its protein is CASSPFSGANVLTF.

As to this clone: At the DNA level, this CDR3 is encoded by other sequences in the same sample as well. The chain is built from TRBV29-1 and TRBJ1-1; 10 positions match TRBD1. The CDR3 loop spans 12 amino acids. Trimming removed 6 bases from V and 3 bases from J; junction bases left unmatched: 1. Looked up from germline, CDR1 is SQVTM and CDR2 is ANQGSEA. In nucleotides, the CDR3 is TGCAGCGTCGGACAGGGGGACACTGAAGCTTTCTTT. It specifies CSVGQGDTEAFF.

A single count supports this clone. The CDR3 loop is CASSLTMRTDTQYF. The CDR3 DNA reads as TGTGCCAGCAGCTTAACGATGCGCACAGATACGCAGTATTTT. V and J are TRBV7-2 and TRBJ2-3; D is unresolved. The V and J ends lost 2 bases and 1 base respectively, with 7 bases between them. The germline gives CDR1 SGHTA, CDR2 FQGNSA. This CDR3 contains 14 residues. Combining the CDR3 with reference TRBV7-2 and TRBJ2-3 gives the whole variable domain GAGVSQSPSNKVTEKGKDVELRCDPISGHTALYWYRQSLGQGLEFLIYFQGNSAPDKSGLPSDRFSAERTGGSVSTLTIQRTQQEDSAVYLCASSLTMRTDTQYFGPGTRLTVL.

This chain joins TRBV29-1 and TRBJ2-7, with D maybe TRBD2 (6 bases). In germline, CDR1 is SQVTM, CDR2 ANQGSEA. The CDR3 sequence is 13 residues long. The ends were cut back, 7 bases at V and 0 bases at J, with 13 bases in the middle. The CDR3 loop reads CSAGRGLSYEQYF. The CDR3 DNA sequence: TGCAGCGCCGGGCGGGGCCTCTCCTACGAGCAGTACTTC.

This clone was picked up a small number of times. V is TRBV11-2 and J is TRBJ2-5, with TRBD2 matching over 8 bases. The CDR3 contains 16 residues. With 0 bases clipped from V and 7 bases from J, the junction kept 10 bases outside the gene matches. Germline V gene data show CDR1 as SGHAT and CDR2 as FQNNGV. The CDR3 DNA reads TGTGCCAGCAGCTTAGAGGGCGCGGGGGGCCTCGGGACCCAGTACTTC. Its protein is CASSLEGAGGLGTQYF.

V usage is TRBV6-6 and J usage is TRBJ2-7, with no clear D. V lost 10 bases and J 3 bases, leaving 16 bases between the germline ends. The CDR3 extends over 13 amino acids. Germline values: CDR1 MNHNY, CDR2 SVGAGI (reference sequence). The CDR3 DNA reads as TGTGCCACCCTGGACCCTCCTAACTACGAGCAGTACTTC. Residues: CATLDPPNYEQYF.

The chain carries TRBV7-2 and TRBJ2-1, with D perhaps TRBD2 (6 bases). The V end lost 6 bases, the J end lost 3 bases, and 15 bases lay between the germline ends. The germline gives CDR1 SGHTA, CDR2 FQGNSA. This CDR3 has 15 residues. The CDR3 DNA reads as TGTGCCAGCAGTTCCGTTGGGAGGCACTACAATGAGCAGTTCTTC. Translating gives CASSSVGRHYNEQFF.